Each of the 30 T cell receptor beta chains below was sequenced from the same sample in a study of CD8+ T cells in alopecia areata. In each case, RNA was isolated and then reverse transcribed into cDNA as the sequencing template. Libraries were prepared by immunoSEQ multiplex PCR; TCRdb keeps only in-frame clonotypes and omits some of them. The sample has tens of thousands of clones, more than 55% seen once; the top ten hold 15% to 20%. Sequencing was done on a sample of NKG2D-high CD8+ T cells sorted from blood. These receptors came from a human donor with alopecia areata.

V gene TRBV9 combines with J gene TRBJ2-1, with D possibly being TRBD2 (5 bases). The CDR3 spans 14 residues. Trimming took off 4 bases at V and 8 bases at J, with 16 bases between the two ends. Germline loops: CDR1 SGDLS, CDR2 YYNGEE. This CDR3 is CASSPQRTGYEQFF. In DNA form, the CDR3 reads TGTGCCAGCAGCCCCCAACGTACGGGGTATGAGCAGTTCTTC.

V usage is TRBV30 and J usage is TRBJ2-7, with D possibly matching TRBD2 (6 bases). The CDR3 extends over 15 amino acids. V lost 0 bases and J lost 0, with 12 bases in between. Germline lookup yields CDR1 GTSNPN and CDR2 SVGIG (reference sequence). The CDR3 sequence is CAWSVLFGSSYEQYF. The DNA for the CDR3 is TGTGCCTGGAGTGTCCTTTTCGGGAGCTCCTACGAGCAGTACTTC.

By its share, this clone is medium-sized. The chain uses TRBV9 and TRBJ2-1; a weak D match, TRBD2 (5 bases). V gave up 4 bases and J gave up 3 bases, with 14 bases separating them. CDR1 is SGDLS and CDR2 is YYNGEE in the germline V gene. The CDR3 has 15 residues. CDR3 nucleotide sequence: TGTGCCAGCAGCACCGTCGGGGTAAACTACAATGAGCAGTTCTTC. Protein sequence: CASSTVGVNYNEQFF.

This clone turned up a few times. The J gene is TRBJ2-1, the V gene TRBV7-9; the D is unclear. Germline-derived CDR1 and CDR2 are SEHNR and FQNEAQ (reference sequence). Trimming shortened V by 4 bases and J by 4 bases, and 11 bases separated the two germline ends. This CDR3 is 14 amino acids long. The CDR3 region has the DNA TGTGCCAGCAGCTCGATCGCCCTTTACAATGAGCAGTTCTTC. It translates to CASSSIALYNEQFF.

The rearrangement uses TRBV29-1 and TRBJ1-1, with a possible D match to TRBD1 (6 bases). V lost 3 bases and J lost 1, with 12 bases in between. In germline, CDR1 is SQVTM, CDR2 ANQGSEA. CDR3 length: 14 amino acids. CDR3 in amino acids: CSVDTGGWNTEAFF. The CDR3 DNA sequence: TGCAGCGTTGATACTGGGGGCTGGAACACTGAAGCTTTCTTT.

This clone was recorded once. The rearrangement uses TRBV4-1 and TRBJ2-5; 14 nucleotides align to TRBD2. J lost 4 bases, V lost 4 bases, and 8 bases had no gene match. The CDR3 is 17 residues long. Germline V gene lookup returns CDR1 MGHRA and CDR2 YSYEKL. The CDR3, as DNA: TGCGCCAGCAGCCCGCCTGAGGGACTAGCGGGAGCAGAGACCCAGTACTTC. Protein product: CASSPPEGLAGAETQYF.

This chain uses TRBV29-1 with TRBJ1-2, with 9 bases lining up with TRBD1. Unmatched junction bases numbered 7, after V lost 5 bases and J lost 6 bases. This CDR3 contains 13 residues. Germline V CDR1 and CDR2: SQVTM, ANQGSEA. CDR3 in amino acids: CSVPGTGLNGYTF. CDR3 in DNA: TGCAGCGTTCCCGGGACAGGGCTTAATGGCTACACCTTC.

In nucleotides, the CDR3 is TGTGCCAGCAGCTTAGCGGCAGGGCATGGCGAGCAGTACTTC. Translation gives CASSLAAGHGEQYF. The V gene is TRBV7-6, the J gene TRBJ2-7; D possibly corresponds to TRBD1 (5 bases). The V gene lost 0 bases and the J gene lost 6 bases, with 12 bases spanning the gap. CDR3 length: 14 residues. CDR1 is SGHVS, CDR2 FNYEAQ, per germline.

This clone came up a few times. The chain links TRBV28 to TRBJ2-7, with D hard to call. V lost 3 bases and J lost 0, with 9 bases in between. The CDR3 is 14 residues long. Per germline, CDR1 MDHEN and CDR2 SYDVKM. CDR3 in amino acids: CASSFSLSSYEQYF. The CDR3 DNA reads as TGTGCCAGCAGTTTTTCGCTCAGCTCCTACGAGCAGTACTTC.

V usage is TRBV13 and J usage is TRBJ1-5; 8 positions match TRBD1. The germline CDR1 and CDR2 sequences are PRHDT and FYEKMQ (reference sequence). The CDR3 length is 15 residues. V dropped 3 bases and J dropped 2; count of bases not matched to a gene: 3. CDR3 in amino acids: CASSFRGQGNQPQHF. Here the CDR3 DNA reads TGTGCCAGCAGCTTCAGGGGGCAAGGCAATCAGCCCCAGCATTTT.

The table lists this clone with a count of one. The V gene is TRBV11-2, the J gene TRBJ2-6, with a tentative D call TRBD2 (6 bases). The CDR3 spans 17 residues. The V gene lost 0 bases and the J gene lost 4 bases, with 13 bases spanning the gap. Per germline, CDR1 SGHAT and CDR2 FQNNGV. CDR3 amino acids: CASSLDLGGVGANVLTF. The CDR3 bases are TGTGCCAGCAGCTTAGATCTAGGAGGGGTCGGGGCCAACGTCCTGACTTTC.

The J gene is TRBJ2-1, the V gene TRBV5-1; D might be TRBD1 or TRBD2, each matching 8 bases. Per germline, CDR1 SGHRS and CDR2 YFSETQ. CDR3 length equals 21 residues. V lost 1 base, J lost 0 bases, and 26 bases lay in between. The CDR3 DNA reads as TGCGCCAGCAGCTTGCCGACAGGGGATTTACTAGCGGCCGTCTCCTACAATGAGCAGTTCTTC. Protein: CASSLPTGDLLAAVSYNEQFF. Full variable domain (outside the CDR3, taken from reference TRBV5-1 and TRBJ2-1): KAGVTQTPRYLIKTRGQQVTLSCSPISGHRSVSWYQQTPGQGLQFLFEYFSETQRNKGNFPGRFSGRQFSNSRSEMNVSTLELGDSALYLCASSLPTGDLLAAVSYNEQFFGPGTRLTVL.

The chain links TRBV6-5 to TRBJ2-2; TRBD1 agrees at 7 bases. The CDR3 has 14 amino acids. The germline V gene encodes CDR1 MNHEY and CDR2 SVGAGI. Trimming cost V 6 bases and J 3 bases; bases outside gene matches: 4. CDR3 region: CASSLGTDTGELFF. The DNA for the CDR3 is TGTGCCAGCAGCCTTGGGACAGACACCGGGGAGCTGTTTTTT.

V and J are TRBV15 and TRBJ2-7; D is uncertain. V was cut by 5 bases and J by 4 bases, with 6 bases left in between. Germline loops: CDR1 LNHNV, CDR2 YYDKDF (reference sequence). The CDR3 is made up of 11 amino acids. The CDR3 loop reads CATSVSYEQYF. The CDR3 coding sequence is TGTGCCACCAGCGTGTCTTACGAGCAGTACTTC.

This clone was recorded a few times. The genes are TRBV14 and TRBJ2-7; TRBD1 aligns across 10 bases. There are 14 residues in the CDR3. V lost 3 bases and J lost 5; bases outside the gene matches: 4. Per germline, CDR1 SGHDN and CDR2 FVKESK. For the CDR3, the DNA is TGTGCCAGCAGCCACCGGGACAGGGGTCACGAGCAGTACTTC. Translating gives CASSHRDRGHEQYF.

To note about this clone: Different DNA sequences within this sample yield the same CDR3. The rearrangement uses TRBV29-1 and TRBJ1-1; D not certain. Germline CDR1 is SQVTM and CDR2 is ANQGSEA. The CDR3 totals 12 residues. The V gene lost 4 bases and the J gene lost 0 bases, with 6 bases spanning the gap. The CDR3 sequence: CSVGRMNTEAFF. The CDR3 nucleotides are TGCAGCGTTGGCAGAATGAACACTGAAGCTTTCTTT.

On this clone itself: The junction and the germline gene differ at one end; a read error may be behind it. The chain carries TRBV7-2 and TRBJ2-7, with D possibly TRBD1 on 5 matching bases. Germline V lookup: CDR1 SGHTA, CDR2 FQGNSA. CDR3 length: 15 amino acids. The CDR3 nucleotides read TGCGCCAGCAGCCAAGGACAATCAAGCTCCTACGAGCAGTACTTC. Protein product: CASSQGQSSSYEQYF. Based on the CDR3 plus reference TRBV7-2 and TRBJ2-7, the full variable domain is GAGVSQSPSNKVTEKGKDVELRCDPISGHTALYWYRQSLGQGLEFLIYFQGNSAPDKSGLPSDRFSAERTGGSVSTLTIQRTQQEDSAVYLCASSQGQSSSYEQYFGPGTRLTVT.

This clone has just a few counts. This chain links TRBV5-1 with TRBJ2-7; the D gene is possibly TRBD2 (5 bases). The V gene's germline CDR1 is SGHRS and CDR2 YFSETQ. With 2 bases removed from V and 2 bases from J, the gap between germline ends came to 8 bases. CDR3 length: 13 amino acids. In nucleotides, the CDR3 is TGCGCCAGCAGCTTCGGGATCACCTACGAGCAGTACTTC. Protein: CASSFGITYEQYF.

The V gene is TRBV5-6, the J gene TRBJ2-7; D is ambiguous. Trimming took off 0 bases at V and 3 bases at J, with 7 bases between the two ends. This CDR3 spans 13 amino acids. Germline assignment: CDR1 SGHDT and CDR2 YYEEEE. CDR3 in DNA: TGTGCCAGCAGCTTGGTATACAGCTACGAGCAGTACTTC. This sequence encodes CASSLVYSYEQYF. Based on the CDR3 plus reference TRBV5-6 and TRBJ2-7, the full variable domain is DAGVTQSPTHLIKTRGQQVTLRCSPKSGHDTVSWYQQALGQGPQFIFQYYEEEERQRGNFPDRFSGHQFPNYSSELNVNALLLGDSALYLCASSLVYSYEQYFGPGTRLTVT.

V and J are TRBV6-5 and TRBJ1-1, with D uncertain. Trimming took off 4 bases at V and 2 bases at J, with 11 bases between the two ends. The CDR3 is 14 amino acids. CDR1 MNHEY and CDR2 SVGAGI come from the germline V gene. In nucleotides, the CDR3 is TGTGCCAGCAGTTTCGCTACACCAAACACTGAAGCTTTCTTT. It translates to CASSFATPNTEAFF.

This clone was counted a few times. The rearrangement joins TRBV5-4 to TRBJ2-7; weak D call: TRBD2 (6 bases). The CDR3 totals 15 residues. Deletions cut 4 bases from V and 0 bases from J, with 14 bases between. The germline gives CDR1 SGHNT, CDR2 YYREEE (reference sequence). This CDR3 reads CASSNREKSSYEQYF. CDR3 nucleotides: TGTGCCAGCAGCAACCGGGAGAAGAGCTCCTACGAGCAGTACTTC.

This clone has just a few counts. The rearrangement uses TRBV19 and TRBJ2-6, with TRBD1 matching 9 bases. This CDR3 spans 15 amino acids. The germline gives CDR1 LNHDA, CDR2 SQIVND (reference sequence). J was trimmed by 2 bases and V by 10 bases; bases with no gene match: 6. In DNA form, the CDR3 reads TGTGCCACCAGGGACAGGGTTACTGGGGCCAACGTCCTGACTTTC. Translated, it gives CATRDRVTGANVLTF.

The V gene is TRBV7-2, the J gene TRBJ2-1; perhaps TRBD2 as D (6 bases). Germline CDR1 is SGHTA and CDR2 is FQGNSA. The CDR3 is 15 residues long. V was trimmed by 5 bases and J by 6 bases, leaving 17 bases between them. The CDR3 coding sequence is TGTGCCAGCAGCCCTTTTGGAGGGTGGGGCAATGAGCAGTTCTTC. Translation: CASSPFGGWGNEQFF.

CDR3 amino acids: CASSFAYNEQFF. The CDR3 bases are TGTGCCAGCAGTTTCGCCTACAATGAGCAGTTCTTC. The chain couples TRBV28 to TRBJ2-1; no definite D call. CDR3 size: 12 residues. Deletions cut 3 bases from V and 2 bases from J, with 2 bases between. The germline V gene has CDR1 MDHEN and CDR2 SYDVKM.

This clone showed up just once. The J gene is TRBJ1-5, the V gene TRBV4-2; no clear D gene. The germline V gene has CDR1 LGHNA and CDR2 YNFKEQ. CDR3 length equals 14 residues. V lost 1 base, J lost 4 bases, and 8 bases lay in between. The chain's CDR3 is CASSQGQNNQPQHF. The CDR3 DNA reads TGTGCCAGCAGCCAAGGGCAGAATAATCAGCCCCAGCATTTT.

This clone was seen a few times. The chain recombines TRBV2 with TRBJ2-2; D assignment may be TRBD1 or TRBD2 (5 bases each). Per germline, CDR1 SNHLY and CDR2 FYNNEI. Trimming pared 6 bases from V and 2 bases from J, leaving 19 bases between. The CDR3 contains 17 residues. The CDR3 region is CASSLPSGQLNTGELFF. In DNA, the CDR3 is TGTGCCAGCAGCCTCCCTTCGGGGCAGCTAAACACCGGGGAGCTGTTTTTT. Looking up the rest from reference TRBV2 and TRBJ2-2 gives the full variable domain: EPEVTQTPSHQVTQMGQEVILRCVPISNHLYFYWYRQILGQKVEFLVSFYNNEISEKSEIFDDQFSVERPDGSNFTLKIRSTKLEDSAMYFCASSLPSGQLNTGELFFGEGSRLTVL.

The chain carries TRBV4-2 and TRBJ1-1, with TRBD1 matching 9 bases. This CDR3 has 14 residues. With V trimmed by 4 bases and J by 4 bases, 4 bases remained unmatched. Germline CDR1 is LGHNA and CDR2 is YNFKEQ. CDR3 residues: CASSPSTGGTEAFF. In nucleotides, the CDR3 is TGTGCCAGCAGCCCTTCGACAGGGGGCACTGAAGCTTTCTTT.

The chain has TRBV28 and TRBJ2-7, with D tentatively TRBD1 (5 bases). The CDR3 covers 12 residues. Trimming cost V 6 bases and J 4 bases, with 10 bases left between them. Germline V gives CDR1 MDHEN, CDR2 SYDVKM. The CDR3 region has the DNA TGTGCCAGCAGGAAAACAGGATACGAGCAGTACTTC. It specifies CASRKTGYEQYF. The whole variable domain, filled in from reference TRBV28 and TRBJ2-7, reads DVKVTQSSRYLVKRTGEKVFLECVQDMDHENMFWYRQDPGLGLRLIYFSYDVKMKEKGDIPEGYSVSREKKERFSLILESASTNQTSMYLCASRKTGYEQYFGPGTRLTVT.

Concerning this clone: This sample includes further DNA sequences coding for the same CDR3. The J gene is TRBJ2-5, the V gene TRBV4-1; no clear D gene. The CDR3 consists of 12 residues. V lost 4 bases, J lost 0 bases, and 3 bases lay in between. CDR1 and CDR2 from the germline V gene are MGHRA and YSYEKL. The CDR3 nucleotides are TGCGCCAGCAGCCCTGACCAAGAGACCCAGTACTTC. It codes for CASSPDQETQYF.

This clone appeared a single time. The chain combines TRBV5-1 with TRBJ2-3; TRBD2 matches at 12 bases. The CDR3 totals 18 residues. V was pared by 3 bases and J by 0 bases, with 8 bases of the junction left unmatched. The germline gives CDR1 SGHRS, CDR2 YFSETQ. The chain's CDR3 is CASSYGLAGYRSTDTQYF. The CDR3 bases are TGCGCCAGCAGCTACGGACTAGCGGGATATAGGAGCACAGATACGCAGTATTTT.